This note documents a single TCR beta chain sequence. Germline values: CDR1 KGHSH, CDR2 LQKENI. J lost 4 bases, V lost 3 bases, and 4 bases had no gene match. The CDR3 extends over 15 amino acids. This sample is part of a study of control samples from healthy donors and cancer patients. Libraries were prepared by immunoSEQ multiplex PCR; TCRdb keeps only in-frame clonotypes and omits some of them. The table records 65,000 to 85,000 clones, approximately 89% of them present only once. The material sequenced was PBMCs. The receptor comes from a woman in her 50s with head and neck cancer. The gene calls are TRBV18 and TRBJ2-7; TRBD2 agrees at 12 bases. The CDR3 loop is CASSPTSGGDYEQYF. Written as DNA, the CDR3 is TGTGCCAGCTCACCGACTAGCGGGGGCGATTACGAGCAGTACTTC.